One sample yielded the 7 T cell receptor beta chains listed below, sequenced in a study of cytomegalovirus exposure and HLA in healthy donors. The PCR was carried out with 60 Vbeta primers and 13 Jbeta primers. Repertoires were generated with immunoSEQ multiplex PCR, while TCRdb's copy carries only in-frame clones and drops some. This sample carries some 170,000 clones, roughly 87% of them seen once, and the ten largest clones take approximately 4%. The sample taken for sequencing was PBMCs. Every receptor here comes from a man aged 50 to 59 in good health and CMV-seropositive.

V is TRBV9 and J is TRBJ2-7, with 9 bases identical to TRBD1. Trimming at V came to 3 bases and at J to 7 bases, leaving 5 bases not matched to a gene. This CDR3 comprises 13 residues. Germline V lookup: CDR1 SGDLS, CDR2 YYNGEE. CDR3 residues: CASSEGTGMEQYF. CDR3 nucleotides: TGTGCCAGCAGCGAGGGGACAGGGATGGAGCAGTACTTC. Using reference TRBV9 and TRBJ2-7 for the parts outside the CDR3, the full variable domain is DSGVTQTPKHLITATGQRVTLRCSPRSGDLSVYWYQQSLDQGLQFLIQYYNGEERAKGNILERFSAQQFPDLHSELNLSSLELGDSALYFCASSEGTGMEQYFGPGTRLTVT.

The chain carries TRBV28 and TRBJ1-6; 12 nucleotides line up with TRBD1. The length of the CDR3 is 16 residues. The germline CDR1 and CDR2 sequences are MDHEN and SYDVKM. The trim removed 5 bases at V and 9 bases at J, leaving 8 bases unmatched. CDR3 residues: CASSTSGTGGVSPLHF. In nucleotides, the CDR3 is TGTGCCAGCAGTACGTCCGGGACAGGGGGCGTTTCACCCCTCCACTTT.

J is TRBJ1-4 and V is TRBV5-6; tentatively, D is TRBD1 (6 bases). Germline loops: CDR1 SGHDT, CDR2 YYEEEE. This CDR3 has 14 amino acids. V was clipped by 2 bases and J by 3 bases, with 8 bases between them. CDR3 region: CASSFKGANEKLFF. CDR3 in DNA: TGTGCCAGCAGCTTTAAGGGGGCTAATGAAAAACTGTTTTTT.

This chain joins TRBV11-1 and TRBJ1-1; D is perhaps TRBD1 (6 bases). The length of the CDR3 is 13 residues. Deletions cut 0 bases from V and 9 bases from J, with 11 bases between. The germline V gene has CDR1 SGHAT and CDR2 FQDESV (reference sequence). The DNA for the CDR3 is TGTGCCAGCAGCTTAGCGGGGGCGAGGAAAGCTTTCTTT. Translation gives CASSLAGARKAFF.

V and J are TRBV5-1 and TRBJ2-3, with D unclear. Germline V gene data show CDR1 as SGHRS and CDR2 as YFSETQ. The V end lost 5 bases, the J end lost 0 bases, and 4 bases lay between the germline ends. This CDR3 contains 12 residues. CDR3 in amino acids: CASSLSTDTQYF. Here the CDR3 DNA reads TGCGCCAGCAGTCTCAGCACAGATACGCAGTATTTT.

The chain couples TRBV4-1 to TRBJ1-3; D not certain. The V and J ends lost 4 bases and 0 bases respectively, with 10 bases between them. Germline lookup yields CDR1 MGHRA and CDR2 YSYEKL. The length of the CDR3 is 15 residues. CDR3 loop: CASSPEASSGNTIYF. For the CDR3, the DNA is TGCGCCAGCAGCCCTGAGGCGTCCTCTGGAAACACCATATATTTT.

CDR3 DNA sequence: TGTGCCAGCAGTTCGACAACCCCTAACTATGGCTACACCTTC. Translation: CASSSTTPNYGYTF. The genes are TRBV28 and TRBJ1-2; no clear D gene. Trimming took 4 bases from V and 0 from J, leaving 9 bases between them. The CDR3 extends over 14 amino acids. Per the germline V gene, CDR1 is MDHEN and CDR2 is SYDVKM.